The entry below gives a single TCR beta chain sequence along with its context. Libraries were prepared by immunoSEQ multiplex PCR; TCRdb keeps only in-frame clonotypes and omits some of them. Here the sample spans roughly 350,000 clones, about 87% being singletons. The sample is drawn from a study of blood T cell repertoires in COVID-19. CDR3 length equals 13 residues. Germline lookup yields CDR1 SNHLY and CDR2 FYNNEI. Trimming at V came to 9 bases and at J to 3 bases, leaving 3 bases not matched to a gene. This receptor was identified in a woman in her 50s with COVID-19, enrolled during active disease. The rearrangement joins TRBV2 to TRBJ2-2; 8 bases are a match to TRBD1. Sequenced: peripheral blood. CDR3 region: CASKTGDTGELFF. The CDR3 coding sequence is TGTGCCAGTAAGACAGGGGACACCGGGGAGCTGTTTTTT.